This T cell receptor (beta chain) stems from a study of vaccination and CD4 T cells after COVID-19 (dated by TCRdb to 2022 to 2024). Regarding the study in general: Convalescent patients had a positive SARS-CoV-2 result on nasal swab PCR, and of these patients, several had mild disease and one had severe disease. Post-vaccine blood samples were collected a median of approximately eleven weeks after the second vaccine dose, ranging from about 12 to 241 days. In over 8 COVID-19 convalescent patients and a handful of infection-naive healthy vaccine recipients, researchers compared the spike-specific CD4+ TCR repertoire from before mRNA vaccination with the repertoire from after. Participants got two doses of the Pfizer-BioNTech BNT162b2 vaccine (n=8) or two doses of the Moderna mRNA-1273 vaccine (n=2). In the convalescent cohort there were six males and four females, among whom were two Hispanic individuals, seven Caucasians, two Asians and one multiracial person. Post-COVID blood samples from convalescent patients were collected a median of about 110 days after diagnosis, with a range of roughly 30 to 161 days. In control cultures, a CEFX viral epitope pool was used as positive control, an HIV-1 Nef peptide pool was used as negative control, or no peptide was added. Overlapping spike peptide pools from SARS-CoV-2 and from the common cold coronaviruses HCoV-NL63, HCoV-OC43 and HCoV-229E were used as culture stimuli.

The intended sense of this specimen's treatment or condition label: approximately 9-day PBMC culture with coronavirus spike peptide pools or control peptides (ViraFEST assay). To expand antigen-specific T cells with peptide pools and then pick out the expanded clonotypes through TCR sequencing, the study relied on the ViraFEST assay. The convalescent patients' positive SARS-CoV-2 PCR tests were from March to December 2020, which was before the Alpha, Beta and Delta variants emerged in the United States. Each well held 2.2 million or so PBMCs cultured in IMDM containing approximately 5% human AB serum and around 10 IU/ml IL-2, with 8.5 to 10 ug/ml peptide pools added. On days 3 and 7, half of the culture medium was replaced with fresh IL-2-containing medium. Once the cells had been in culture for 9 to 10 days, the EasySep CD4+ T cell isolation kit was used to isolate CD4+ T cells by negative selection. Ficoll-Paque Plus gradient centrifugation was used to isolate PBMCs from whole blood, and the isolated PBMCs were then either used fresh or cryopreserved at -140C. In general, triplicate wells were set up for every culture condition.

The library relied on PCR. DNA from cultured CD4+ T cells underwent TCR sequencing with the Oncomine TCR Beta short-read assay at the Johns Hopkins FTIC core. Genomic DNA was extracted from the cultured CD4+ T cells with the QIAamp micro DNA kit. Oncomine TCR Beta libraries from cultured CD4+ T cells were pooled using unique dual indexes and sequenced on an Illumina iSeq 100. Concerning the study's data processing: Non-productive sequences were removed, and CDR3s not starting with C, not ending with F or W, or shorter than 7 amino acids were discarded. The MANAFEST web application was used to identify antigen-specific clonotypes by comparing peptide-stimulated wells against reference wells and other culture wells. For a clone to be called positive, the clone needed an FDR below 0.05, an odds ratio above 5, and a productive frequency above 0.1% in at least two of three replicate wells. Clonotypes that were significantly expanded in both SARS-CoV-2 spike wells and at least one common cold coronavirus spike condition were defined as cross-reactive. Levenshtein distances (stringdist) and unrooted phylogenetic trees (ape) in R version 3.6.1 were used to assess CDR3 homology. TCRdb itself trimmed the public reads at Q25 with fastp, ran MiXCR and retained productive beta chains. Merged by CDR3 protein, the rows form single entries marked with the most common genes and DNA. The V and J calls reflect TCRdb's pipeline rather than the authors' work. This sample lists approximately 9,700 distinct CDR3 sequences; 25% to 35% were detected once. 8% to 10% of the sample comes from the top ten.

Points the paper makes about the study in general: The study included relatively few convalescent patients and did not analyze early timepoints after natural infection. Nearly all vaccine-specific clones in convalescent patients (304 of 307) were mono-reactive for SARS-CoV-2 spike rather than cross-reactive with common cold coronaviruses. Although the median number of SARS-CoV-2-reactive clonotypes went up from approximately 20 after infection to 38 after vaccination, the increase was not significant. In convalescent patients, a median roughly 83% of post-vaccine SARS-CoV-2-reactive clones were detected only after vaccination, and vaccine-specific priming was suggested by this finding.

Cut back by 3 bases and 5 bases, the V and J ends lie 22 bases apart. From the cysteine up to the phenylalanine, the CDR3 has a length of 17 residues. Only CDR3 DNA is held: 51 bases, read in frame from base 1. Concerning this clonotype itself: Its binding antigen is unknown. There are no base qualities to consult, and no much larger clone falls within one base.

Sequencing was performed on CD4+ T cells from blood, cultured in vitro, taken after SARS-CoV-2 vaccination. This clonotype originated in a human donor who had recovered from COVID-19. In this chain, TRBV12-3 or TRBV12-4 is recombined with TRBJ2-5; a weak D assignment points to TRBD1 (6 bases agree). The nucleotide sequence is given as TGTGCCAGCAGTTTGGTACAGGGCCTATCCGCACTCGAGACCCAGTACTTC. Its translation is CASSLVQGLSALETQYF.